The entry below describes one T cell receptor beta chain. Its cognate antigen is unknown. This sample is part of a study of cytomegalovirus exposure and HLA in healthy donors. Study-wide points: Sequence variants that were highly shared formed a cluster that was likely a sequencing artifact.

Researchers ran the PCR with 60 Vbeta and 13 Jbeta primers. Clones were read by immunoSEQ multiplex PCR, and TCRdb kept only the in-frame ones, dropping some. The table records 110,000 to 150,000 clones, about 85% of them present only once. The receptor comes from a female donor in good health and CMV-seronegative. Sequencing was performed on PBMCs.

The CDR3 reads CASSFLGQGVWLTEAFF. In DNA, the CDR3 is TGTGCCAGCAGCTTTCTTGGACAGGGCGTTTGGTTGACTGAAGCTTTCTTT. The rearrangement links TRBV5-6 to TRBJ1-1; TRBD1 matches 8 bases. V lost 2 bases to trimming and J lost 5 bases; unmatched junction nucleotides: 14. Germline V gives CDR1 SGHDT, CDR2 YYEEEE. CDR3 size: 17 residues.